This TCR beta chain was captured by sequencing in a study of spatial heterogeneity in lung cancer (dated by TCRdb to about 2019). For the wider study: More beta-chain than alpha-chain transcripts were consistently detected, likely reflecting higher beta-chain transcript abundance. Both alpha and beta chains were TCR-sequenced in samples taken at surgery, namely 220 tumor regions, around 64 matched nontumor lung samples and some 53 PBMC samples. TCR alpha and beta repertoires were quantitatively compared across multiple tumor regions, matched nontumor lung and blood in non-small cell lung cancer. In the raw uncorrected reads, each unique combination of TCR and UMI appeared more than ten times on average. Nonsynonymous mutation counts, determined by whole-exome sequencing of tumor tissue, were related to features of the TCR repertoire.

The meaning of the sample's time point label: sample taken at primary tumor resection. Donors were 72 patients with early-stage, untreated non-small cell lung cancer from the lung TRACERx cohort. For TCR sequencing, whole RNA was extracted from tumor and nontumor lung tissue, or from cryopreserved PBMC samples, and no cell sorting was done. A patient was chosen for TCR sequencing only when enough RNA was available from at least two tumor regions. Tumor and adjacent nontumor lung specimens were reviewed by a lung pathologist before selection. Broader findings and caveats from the paper: Confirming at a functional level the hypothesis that regional TCRs recognize regional mutations was considered to require additional single-cell paired TCR alpha and beta sequencing.

Libraries were built with 5' RACE. Sequenced on a NextSeq 500. The TCR library protocol attached a unique molecular identifier to each TCR cDNA molecule to allow correction of PCR and sequencing errors. In the original analysis: TCR identification, UMI-based error correction and CDR3 extraction were performed with Decombinator tools. Expanded TCRs were defined as those above a frequency of 2 per 1,000, corresponding to the top 1% of the tumor frequency distribution. Renyi diversity was calculated using the R vegan package after each repertoire was subsampled 100 times to 5,000 TCRs. CDR3 similarity networks were built from amino acid triplet string-kernel similarity, with CDR3s being connected when pairwise similarity was above 0.82. In-frame beta chains were kept once TCRdb had trimmed the public reads at Q25 with fastp and called clones with MiXCR. Rows matching on CDR3 protein sequence are summarized as one entry with the most common DNA and genes. The V and J calls and clone size come from TCRdb's table, not from the authors' own analysis. The sample table holds about 2,300 distinct CDR3 sequences, of which about 15% were seen once. Approximately 25% of the sample rests with the top ten.

This clonotype is identified as medium-sized (0.01 to 0.1%). The antigen this receptor binds is unknown. Within one base of it there is no much larger clone, and no base qualities were kept. Based on the germline V gene, the CDR1 and CDR2 sequences are SGHVS and FNYEAQ. V has 0 bases trimmed and J has 0 bases trimmed; junction bases matching no gene number 10. Taken from cysteine to phenylalanine, the CDR3 has 18 residues. This entry keeps only the CDR3 DNA: 54 bases, framed from base 1. The receptor chain draws on TRBV7-6 and TRBJ1-1; TRBD1 aligns with 7 central bases. The clonotype comes from a male donor with early-stage non-small cell lung cancer. The material sequenced was normal lung tissue next to the tumor, taken at surgery. The nucleotide sequence is given as TGTGCCAGCAGCTTAGCCCGACAGGGCCCCCAGCTGAACACTGAAGCTTTCTTT. This translates into CASSLARQGPQLNTEAFF. Where the CDR3 stops, the reference TRBV7-6 and TRBJ1-1 genes take over; the full variable domain is GAGVSQSPRYKVTKRGQDVALRCDPISGHVSLYWYRQALGQGPEFLTYFNYEAQQDKSGLPNDRFSAERPEGSISTLTIQRTEQRDSAMYRCASSLARQGPQLNTEAFFGQGTRLTVV.